This record looks at one T cell receptor beta chain sequence and its context. Its target is not known. The primer mix had 60 Vbeta and 13 Jbeta primers. The assay was immunoSEQ multiplex PCR, and TCRdb's table has in-frame clones only and misses some. Among fewer than 250,000 clones listed, 70% to 80% were seen once. In germline, CDR1 is GTSNPN, CDR2 SVGIG (reference sequence). The CDR3 sequence is 13 residues long. Unmatched junction bases numbered 5, after V lost 5 bases and J lost 3 bases. The data derive from a study of cytomegalovirus exposure and HLA in healthy donors. Study-level points and caveats: It was reported that the classifier diagnosed cytomegalovirus status with high specificity and sensitivity in both the original and validation cohorts.

This clonotype originated in a woman between 25 and 40 years old in good health and CMV-seronegative. This chain links TRBV30 with TRBJ1-1; TRBD1 agrees at 8 bases. The sequenced sample consisted of PBMCs. CDR3 in DNA: TGTGCCTGGGCAGGGGGCTGGGACACTGAAGCTTTCTTT. This encodes CAWAGGWDTEAFF.